This T cell receptor (beta chain) was recovered during a study of CDR3 diversity in severe acne. CDR3 size: 14 residues. Germline V gene data show CDR1 as MDHEN and CDR2 as SYDVKM. Trimming shortened V by 3 bases and J by 4 bases, and 12 bases separated the two germline ends. This clonotype was counted at least ten times. MiXCR, run by TCRdb on the PCR reads, gives a single entry per CDR3 protein. This sample yields tens of thousands of distinct CDR3 sequences, of which approximately 49% are seen a single time; roughly 11% belongs to the top ten. The TCR sequence derives from a male donor with severe acne vulgaris. The sequenced material came from blood. The chain carries TRBV28 and TRBJ2-5; possible D gene TRBD1, 5 bases. CDR3 loop: CASSLLGVSETQYF. The CDR3 DNA follows: TGTGCCAGCAGTTTGCTAGGGGTCTCAGAGACCCAGTACTTC.